One sample yielded the 19 T cell receptor beta chains listed below, sequenced in a study of T cell changes during pregnancy in multiple sclerosis (dated by TCRdb to about 2019). Library method: the immunoSEQ multiplex PCR assay. TCRdb limited this immuneACCESS table to in-frame rearrangements with V and J called. A share of clones is missing; checked studies link under half to unresolved V genes, and the rest is unexplained. Counted in this sample were tens of thousands of clones; about 89% of them appeared once. 0.65% to 1% of the sample is taken by the ten largest. Sequencing was performed on peripheral blood, taken in the second trimester of pregnancy. The receptors here all came from a female donor with multiple sclerosis, enrolled in a pregnancy study.

The rearrangement links TRBV14 to TRBJ1-1; TRBD1 might be the D (6 bases). Per the germline V gene, CDR1 is SGHDN and CDR2 is FVKESK. The CDR3 consists of 13 residues. With 3 bases removed from V and 9 bases from J, the gap between germline ends came to 14 bases. In DNA, the CDR3 is TGTGCCAGCAGCCACGCCGGGACATGGCAAGCTTTCTTT. The encoded protein is CASSHAGTWQAFF.

The V call is TRBV9, the J call TRBJ1-2, with D unresolved. This CDR3 comprises 16 residues. V was shortened by 4 bases and J by 4 bases, with 20 bases between the two germline ends. The germline V gene encodes CDR1 SGDLS and CDR2 YYNGEE. In nucleotides, the CDR3 is TGTGCCAGCAGCCCGGGATCGAGTCGTCGATCCTATGGCTACACCTTC. Encoded protein: CASSPGSSRRSYGYTF.

CDR3 coding DNA: TGTGCCAGCAAGAGGACTGGCCAGCCCTCCTACGAGCAGTACTTC. It yields the protein CASKRTGQPSYEQYF. The V and J genes are TRBV6-5 and TRBJ2-7; a weak D match, TRBD2 (5 bases). V lost 7 bases, J lost 0 bases, and 16 bases lay in between. The germline V gene has CDR1 MNHEY and CDR2 SVGAGI. The CDR3 sequence is 15 residues long.

This clone was picked up a small number of times. The V and J genes are TRBV7-2 and TRBJ1-1, with TRBD1 matching over 7 bases. Germline trimming cut 1 base from V and 3 bases from J; bases unmatched to any gene: 5. In germline, CDR1 is SGHTA, CDR2 FQGNSA. This CDR3 has 15 residues. Here the CDR3 reads CASSLEGAGYTEAFF. The CDR3 bases are TGTGCCAGCAGCTTAGAGGGGGCGGGTTACACTGAAGCTTTCTTT.

The rearrangement uses TRBV6-5 and TRBJ1-1; 9 bases are shared with TRBD1. The CDR3 consists of 16 residues. V lost 2 bases and J lost 3; bases outside the gene matches: 7. Germline CDR1 and CDR2: MNHEY and SVGAGI. The CDR3 is CASSYGLTGGYTEAFF. CDR3 DNA: TGTGCCAGCAGTTACGGCCTGACAGGGGGGTACACTGAAGCTTTCTTT.

The V and J genes are TRBV21-1 and TRBJ2-7; the D segment call TRBD1 is taken from the table without a DNA check. TRBV21-1 has pseudogene status. The CDR3 sequence is 16 residues long. CDR3 protein: CASSKSRRGGVYEQYF. CDR3 coding DNA: TGTGCCAGCAGCAAAAGCCGAAGAGGGGGCGTCTACGAGCAGTACTTC.

The J gene is TRBJ2-1, the V gene TRBV5-4, with 8 bases lining up with TRBD1. CDR3 length: 14 residues. CDR1 is SGHNT and CDR2 is YYREEE in the germline V gene (reference sequence). The V and J ends lost 4 bases and 6 bases, in that order; junction bases with no gene match: 6. The CDR3 loop reads CASSGWTGPNEQFF. As DNA, the CDR3 is TGTGCCAGCAGCGGGTGGACAGGGCCCAATGAGCAGTTCTTC.

The chain joins TRBV7-3 to TRBJ2-5, with TRBD1 identical over 7 bases. Trimming cost V 5 bases and J 5 bases; bases outside gene matches: 5. The CDR3 covers 13 residues. Germline loops: CDR1 SGHTA, CDR2 FQGTGA. The CDR3 protein is CASSLDRAETQYF. The CDR3 coding sequence is TGTGCCAGCAGCCTTGACAGGGCGGAGACCCAGTACTTC.

The chain combines TRBV5-1 with TRBJ1-5; 9 positions match TRBD1. Germline CDR1 SGHRS, CDR2 YFSETQ. CDR3 size: 13 residues. Trimming removed 4 bases from V and 7 bases from J; junction bases left unmatched: 3. CDR3: CASSRDREQPQHF. CDR3 DNA: TGCGCCAGCAGCCGGGACAGGGAACAGCCCCAGCATTTT.

Written as DNA, the CDR3 is TGTGCCAGTAGTCTTCGACAGGGAGGAAACATTCAGTACTTC. It specifies CASSLRQGGNIQYF. J is TRBJ2-4 and V is TRBV19; the D gene is possibly TRBD1 (7 bases). The germline V gene encodes CDR1 LNHDA and CDR2 SQIVND (reference sequence). There are 14 residues in the CDR3. With 5 bases removed from V and 6 bases from J, the gap between germline ends came to 14 bases.

This clone was counted a single time. CDR3 sequence: CASSFRGFAQPQHF. The DNA for the CDR3 is TGTGCCAGCAGTTTCCGAGGGTTTGCGCAGCCCCAGCATTTT. The chain carries TRBV27 and TRBJ1-5; D is undetermined. The V gene's germline CDR1 is MNHEY and CDR2 SMNVEV (reference sequence). The CDR3 contains 14 residues. V was cut by 3 bases and J by 7 bases, with 13 bases left in between.

This clone was seen only a few times. The J gene is TRBJ2-1, the V gene TRBV2; 12 positions match TRBD2. With 7 bases clipped from V and 9 bases from J, the junction kept 4 bases outside the gene matches. This CDR3 comprises 13 residues. Germline V lookup: CDR1 SNHLY, CDR2 FYNNEI. DNA of the CDR3: TGTGCCAGCACCTCTAGCGGGGGGGGTGAGCAGTTCTTC. It is translated as CASTSSGGGEQFF.

The rearrangement links TRBV5-6 to TRBJ2-3, with 8 bases matching TRBD2. V lost 4 bases to trimming and J lost 3 bases; unmatched junction nucleotides: 10. CDR3 length: 16 amino acids. Germline CDR1 SGHDT, CDR2 YYEEEE. CDR3 in DNA: TGTGCCAGCAGCCCACGAGGGACTAGGTTAACAGATACGCAGTATTTT. Its protein is CASSPRGTRLTDTQYF.

This chain uses TRBV9 with TRBJ2-3; 10 bases map to TRBD2. The CDR3 consists of 15 residues. After removal of 0 bases from V and 5 bases from J, the junction contained 3 bases not matched to a gene. CDR1 is SGDLS, CDR2 YYNGEE, per germline. CDR3 coding DNA: TGTGCCAGCAGCGTAGGAGCGGGGGGGCAAGATACGCAGTATTTT. Translation: CASSVGAGGQDTQYF.

This clone was counted once. The V call is TRBV6-5, the J call TRBJ1-3; no clear D gene. Germline V gives CDR1 MNHEY, CDR2 SVGAGI. The V end lost 3 bases, the J end lost 2 bases, and 8 bases lay between the germline ends. The CDR3 sequence is 14 residues long. CDR3 coding DNA: TGTGCCAGCAGTTATCTCGGTGCTGGAAACACCATATATTTT. Translation: CASSYLGAGNTIYF.

On this clone itself: Different DNA sequences within this sample yield the same CDR3. The rearrangement uses TRBV4-3 and TRBJ2-5, with D possibly being TRBD1 (5 bases). CDR1 and CDR2 from the germline V gene are LGHNA and YSLEER. The CDR3 spans 14 residues. V was shortened by 0 bases and J by 5 bases, with 10 bases between the two germline ends. In DNA, the CDR3 is TGCGCCAGCAGCCAAGATACAGGACGGGAGACCCAGTACTTC. This encodes CASSQDTGRETQYF.

The chain uses TRBV2 and TRBJ2-7, with 8 bases that match TRBD1. The CDR3 is 13 residues long. Per the germline V gene, CDR1 is SNHLY and CDR2 is FYNNEI. After removal of 4 bases from V and 5 bases from J, the junction contained 4 bases not matched to a gene. The CDR3: CASSGTGIHEQYF. The CDR3 DNA sequence: TGTGCCAGCAGTGGGACAGGGATACACGAGCAGTACTTC.

The chain links TRBV11-3 to TRBJ1-1, with D unresolved. The germline gives CDR1 SGHNT, CDR2 YENEEA. The CDR3 contains 13 residues. V was pared by 3 bases and J by 1 base, with 6 bases between. The CDR3 loop is CASSFEANTEAFF. For the CDR3, the DNA is TGTGCCAGCAGCTTTGAGGCGAACACTGAAGCTTTCTTT.

This rearrangement joins TRBV11-3 to TRBJ2-1; 9 bases match TRBD2. Germline V gene data show CDR1 as SGHNT and CDR2 as YENEEA. The CDR3 has 16 amino acids. The V gene end was trimmed by 1 base and the J gene end by 8 bases; junction bases not matched to a gene: 9. The CDR3 is CASSLALAGSQHEQFF. DNA for the CDR3: TGTGCCAGCAGCTTAGCTCTAGCGGGGAGCCAACATGAGCAGTTCTTC.